This T cell receptor (beta chain) emerged from a study of Graves' ophthalmopathy and Graves' hyperthyroidism. Study-level points and caveats: Blood also held most thyroid clonotypes expanded above 0.001 frequency.

This clonotype was recorded many times. Its antigen remains unknown. CDR3 size: 12 residues. Trimming removed 2 bases at V and 8 bases at J, with 9 bases between. Germline CDR1 SNHLY, CDR2 FYNNEI. The TCR beta CDR3 regions underwent amplification from RNA transcripts. The authors performed first-round RT-PCR with HTBI primers and then a second-round multiplex PCR. TCRdb fed the multiplex PCR reads into MiXCR, producing one record per CDR3 protein. The table lists about 220,000 distinct CDR3 sequences, around a fifth of them singletons. Sequenced input: peripheral blood. This rearrangement joins TRBV2 to TRBJ2-5; D gene ambiguous. The sequence was obtained from a woman aged 45-65 years with Graves' ophthalmopathy. The CDR3 bases are TGTGCCAGCAGTGAACTCGTGACTACCCAGTACTTC. It translates to CASSELVTTQYF.